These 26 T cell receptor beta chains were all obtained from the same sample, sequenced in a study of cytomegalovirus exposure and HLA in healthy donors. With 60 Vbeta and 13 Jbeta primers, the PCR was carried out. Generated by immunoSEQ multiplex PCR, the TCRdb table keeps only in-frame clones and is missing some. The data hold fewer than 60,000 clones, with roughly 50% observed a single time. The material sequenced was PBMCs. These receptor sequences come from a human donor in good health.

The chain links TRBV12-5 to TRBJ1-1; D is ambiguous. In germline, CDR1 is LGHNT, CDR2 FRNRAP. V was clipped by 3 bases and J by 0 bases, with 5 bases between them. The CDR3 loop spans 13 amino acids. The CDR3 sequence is CASGLSLNTEAFF. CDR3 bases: TGTGCTAGTGGTTTAAGCCTGAACACTGAAGCTTTCTTT.

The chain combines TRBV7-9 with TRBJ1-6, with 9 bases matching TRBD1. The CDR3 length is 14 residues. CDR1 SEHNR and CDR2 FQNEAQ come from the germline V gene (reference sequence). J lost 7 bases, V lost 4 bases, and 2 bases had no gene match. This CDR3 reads CASSSGTGNSPLHF. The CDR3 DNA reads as TGTGCCAGCAGCTCCGGGACAGGGAATTCACCCCTCCACTTT.

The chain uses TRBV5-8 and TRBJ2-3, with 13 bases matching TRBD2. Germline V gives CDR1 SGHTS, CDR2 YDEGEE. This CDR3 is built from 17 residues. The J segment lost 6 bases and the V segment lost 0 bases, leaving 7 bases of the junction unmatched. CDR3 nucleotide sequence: TGTGCCAGCAGCTTGGCCCTACTAGCGGGGGGGCCGGATACGCAGTATTTT. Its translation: CASSLALLAGGPDTQYF.

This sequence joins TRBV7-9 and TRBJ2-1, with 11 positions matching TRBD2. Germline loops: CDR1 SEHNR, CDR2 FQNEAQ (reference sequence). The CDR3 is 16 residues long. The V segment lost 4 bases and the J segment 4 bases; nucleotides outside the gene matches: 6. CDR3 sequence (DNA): TGTGCCAGCAGCTCAATGACTAGCGGGGATTACAATGAGCAGTTCTTC. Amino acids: CASSSMTSGDYNEQFF.

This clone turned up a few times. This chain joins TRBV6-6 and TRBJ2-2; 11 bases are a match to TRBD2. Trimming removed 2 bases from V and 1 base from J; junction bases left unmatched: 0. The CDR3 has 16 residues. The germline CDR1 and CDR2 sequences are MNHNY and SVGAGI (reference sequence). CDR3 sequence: CASSYGLAGNTGELFF. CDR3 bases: TGTGCCAGCAGTTACGGACTAGCGGGGAACACCGGGGAGCTGTTTTTT.

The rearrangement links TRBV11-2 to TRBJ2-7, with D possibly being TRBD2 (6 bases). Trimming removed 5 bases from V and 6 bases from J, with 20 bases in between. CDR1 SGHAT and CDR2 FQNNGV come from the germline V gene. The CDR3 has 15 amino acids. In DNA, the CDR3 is TGTGCCAGCAGCCACGTGGTAGCGGTTCCGGTCGAGCAGTACTTC. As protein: CASSHVVAVPVEQYF.

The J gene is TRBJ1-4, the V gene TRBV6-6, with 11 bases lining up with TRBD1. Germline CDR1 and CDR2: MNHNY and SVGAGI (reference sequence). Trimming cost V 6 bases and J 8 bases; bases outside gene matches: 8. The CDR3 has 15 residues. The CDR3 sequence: CASRPNRDRGEKLFF. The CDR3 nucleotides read TGTGCCAGCAGGCCTAACCGGGACAGGGGGGAAAAACTGTTTTTT.

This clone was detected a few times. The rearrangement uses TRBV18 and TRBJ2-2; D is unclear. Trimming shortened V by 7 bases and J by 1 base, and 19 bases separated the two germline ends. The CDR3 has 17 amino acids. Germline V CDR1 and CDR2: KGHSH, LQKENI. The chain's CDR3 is CASFLSPSTQNTGELFF. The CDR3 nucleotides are TGTGCCAGCTTCCTCTCCCCCAGTACCCAGAACACCGGGGAGCTGTTTTTT.

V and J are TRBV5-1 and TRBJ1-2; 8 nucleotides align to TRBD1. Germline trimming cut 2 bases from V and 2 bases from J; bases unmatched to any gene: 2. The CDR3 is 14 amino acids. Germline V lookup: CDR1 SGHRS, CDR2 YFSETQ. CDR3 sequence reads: CASSLRTGNYGYTF. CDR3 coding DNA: TGCGCCAGCAGCTTACGGACAGGGAACTATGGCTACACCTTC.

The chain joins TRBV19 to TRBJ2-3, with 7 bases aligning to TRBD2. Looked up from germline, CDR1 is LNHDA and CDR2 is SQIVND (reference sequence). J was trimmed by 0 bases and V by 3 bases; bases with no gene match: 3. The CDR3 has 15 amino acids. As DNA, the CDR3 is TGTGCCAGTAGTATGCGGGGGTTCAGCACAGATACGCAGTATTTT. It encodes CASSMRGFSTDTQYF.

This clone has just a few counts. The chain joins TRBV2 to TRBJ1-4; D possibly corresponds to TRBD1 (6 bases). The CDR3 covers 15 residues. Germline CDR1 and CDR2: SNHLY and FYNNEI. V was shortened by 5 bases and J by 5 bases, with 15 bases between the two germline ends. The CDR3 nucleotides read TGTGCCAGCAGTCAGGGGCTGGGGGGGAATGAAAAACTGTTTTTT. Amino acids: CASSQGLGGNEKLFF.

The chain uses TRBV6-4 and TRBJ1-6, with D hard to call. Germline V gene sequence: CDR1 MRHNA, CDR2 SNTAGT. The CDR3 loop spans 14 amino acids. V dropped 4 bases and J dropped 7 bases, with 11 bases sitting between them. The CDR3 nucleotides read TGTGCCAGCAGTGCAGGAACCCCCAATTCACCCCTCCACTTT. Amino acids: CASSAGTPNSPLHF.

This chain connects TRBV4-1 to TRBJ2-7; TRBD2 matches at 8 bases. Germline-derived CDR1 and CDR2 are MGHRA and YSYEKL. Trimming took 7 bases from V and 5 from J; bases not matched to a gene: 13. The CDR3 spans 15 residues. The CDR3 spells CASTHTLSGGNEQYF. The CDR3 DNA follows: TGCGCCAGCACCCACACTCTAAGCGGGGGTAACGAGCAGTACTTC.

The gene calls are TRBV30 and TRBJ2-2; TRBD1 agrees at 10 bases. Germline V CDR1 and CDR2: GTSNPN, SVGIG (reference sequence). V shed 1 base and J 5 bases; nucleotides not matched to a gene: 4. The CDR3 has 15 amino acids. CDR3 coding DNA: TGTGCCTGGAGTGCTGACAGGGGGCTGACCGGGGAGCTGTTTTTT. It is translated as CAWSADRGLTGELFF.

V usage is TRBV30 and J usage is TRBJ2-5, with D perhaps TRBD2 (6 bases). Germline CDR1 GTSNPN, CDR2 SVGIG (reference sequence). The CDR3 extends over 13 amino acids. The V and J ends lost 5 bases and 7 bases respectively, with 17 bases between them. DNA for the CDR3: TGTGCCTGGCGCTCAGGAGGGGTCGCGACCCAGTACTTC. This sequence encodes CAWRSGGVATQYF.

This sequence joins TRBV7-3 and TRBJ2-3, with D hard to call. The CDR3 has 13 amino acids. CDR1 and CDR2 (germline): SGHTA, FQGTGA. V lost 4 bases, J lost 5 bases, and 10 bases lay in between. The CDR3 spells CASSSSVEDTQYF. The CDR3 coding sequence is TGTGCCAGCAGCTCCTCGGTAGAAGATACGCAGTATTTT.

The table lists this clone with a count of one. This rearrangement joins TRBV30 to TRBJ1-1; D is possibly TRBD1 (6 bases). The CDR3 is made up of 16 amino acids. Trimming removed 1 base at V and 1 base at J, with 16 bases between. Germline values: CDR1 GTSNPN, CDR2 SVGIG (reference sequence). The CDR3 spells CAWSATGGRRNTEAFF. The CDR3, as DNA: TGTGCCTGGAGTGCGACGGGGGGCAGGAGGAACACTGAAGCTTTCTTT.

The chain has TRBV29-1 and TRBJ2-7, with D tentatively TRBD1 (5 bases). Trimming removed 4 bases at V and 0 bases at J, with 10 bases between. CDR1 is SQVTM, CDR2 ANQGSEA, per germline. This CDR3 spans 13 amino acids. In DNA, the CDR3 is TGCAGCGTTGTGGCAGGGCACTCCTACGAGCAGTACTTC. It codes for CSVVAGHSYEQYF.

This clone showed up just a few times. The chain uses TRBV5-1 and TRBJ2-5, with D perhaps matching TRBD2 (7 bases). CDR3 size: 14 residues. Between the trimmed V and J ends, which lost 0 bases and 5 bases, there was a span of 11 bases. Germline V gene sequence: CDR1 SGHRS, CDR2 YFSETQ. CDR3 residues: CASSLGGGGETQYF. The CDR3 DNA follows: TGCGCCAGCAGCTTGGGCGGGGGCGGCGAGACCCAGTACTTC.

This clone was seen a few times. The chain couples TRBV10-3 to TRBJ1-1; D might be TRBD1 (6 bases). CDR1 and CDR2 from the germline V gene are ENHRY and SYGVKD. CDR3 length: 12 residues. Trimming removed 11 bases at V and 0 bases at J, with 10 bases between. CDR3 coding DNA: TGTGCCGCCGGACAGATGAACACTGAAGCTTTCTTT. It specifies CAAGQMNTEAFF.

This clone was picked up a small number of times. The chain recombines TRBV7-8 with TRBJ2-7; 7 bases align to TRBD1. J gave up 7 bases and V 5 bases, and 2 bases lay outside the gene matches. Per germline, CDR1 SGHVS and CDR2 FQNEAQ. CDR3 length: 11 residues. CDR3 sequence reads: CASSATGEQYF. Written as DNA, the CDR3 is TGTGCCAGCAGCGCGACAGGGGAGCAGTACTTC.

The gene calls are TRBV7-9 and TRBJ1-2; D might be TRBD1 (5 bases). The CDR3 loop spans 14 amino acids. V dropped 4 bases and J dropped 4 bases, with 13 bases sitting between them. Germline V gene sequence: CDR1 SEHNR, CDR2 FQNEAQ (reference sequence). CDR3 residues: CASSSGGARYGYTF. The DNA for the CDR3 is TGTGCCAGCAGCTCAGGAGGGGCCCGCTATGGCTACACCTTC.

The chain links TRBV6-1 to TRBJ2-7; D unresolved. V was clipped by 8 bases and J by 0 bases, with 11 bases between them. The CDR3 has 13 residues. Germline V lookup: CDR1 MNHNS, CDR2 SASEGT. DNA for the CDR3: TGTGCCAGCGGTCGTGGCGGCTCCTACGAGCAGTACTTC. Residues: CASGRGGSYEQYF.

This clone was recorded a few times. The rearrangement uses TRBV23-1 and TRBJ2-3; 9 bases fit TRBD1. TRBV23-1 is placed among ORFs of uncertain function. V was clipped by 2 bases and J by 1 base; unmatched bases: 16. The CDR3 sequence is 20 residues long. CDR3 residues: CASSQKGDRETSLRTDTQYF. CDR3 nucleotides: TGCGCCAGCAGTCAAAAAGGGGACAGGGAGACAAGCTTACGCACAGATACGCAGTATTTT.

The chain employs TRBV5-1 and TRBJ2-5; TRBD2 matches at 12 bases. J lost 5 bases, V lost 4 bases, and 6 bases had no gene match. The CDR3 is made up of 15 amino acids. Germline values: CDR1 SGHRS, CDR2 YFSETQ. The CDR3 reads CASSTRLAGDETQYF. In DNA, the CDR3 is TGCGCCAGCAGCACCCGACTAGCGGGGGACGAGACCCAGTACTTC.

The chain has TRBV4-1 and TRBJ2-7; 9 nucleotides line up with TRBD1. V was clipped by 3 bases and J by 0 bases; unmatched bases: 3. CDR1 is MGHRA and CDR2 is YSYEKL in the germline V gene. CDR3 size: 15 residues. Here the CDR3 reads CASSQGQGLSYEQYF. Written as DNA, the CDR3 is TGCGCCAGCAGCCAGGGACAGGGACTCTCCTACGAGCAGTACTTC.